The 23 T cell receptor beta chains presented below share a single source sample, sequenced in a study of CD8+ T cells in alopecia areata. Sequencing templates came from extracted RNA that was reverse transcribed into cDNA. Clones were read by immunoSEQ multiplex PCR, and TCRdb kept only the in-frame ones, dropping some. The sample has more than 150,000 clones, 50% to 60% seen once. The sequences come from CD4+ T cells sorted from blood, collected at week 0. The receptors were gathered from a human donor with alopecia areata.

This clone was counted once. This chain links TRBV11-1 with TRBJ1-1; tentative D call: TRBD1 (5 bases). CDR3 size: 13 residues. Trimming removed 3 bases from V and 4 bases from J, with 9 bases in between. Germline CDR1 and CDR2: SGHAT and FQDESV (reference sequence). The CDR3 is CASSFPGGTEAFF. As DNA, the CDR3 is TGTGCCAGCAGCTTCCCGGGGGGCACTGAAGCTTTCTTT.

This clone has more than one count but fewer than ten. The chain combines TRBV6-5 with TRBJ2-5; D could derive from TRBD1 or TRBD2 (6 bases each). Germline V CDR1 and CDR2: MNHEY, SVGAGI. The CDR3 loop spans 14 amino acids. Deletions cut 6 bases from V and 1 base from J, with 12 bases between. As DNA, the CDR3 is TGTGCCAGCAGCTACGGGGGCTCCCAAGAGACCCAGTACTTC. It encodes CASSYGGSQETQYF.

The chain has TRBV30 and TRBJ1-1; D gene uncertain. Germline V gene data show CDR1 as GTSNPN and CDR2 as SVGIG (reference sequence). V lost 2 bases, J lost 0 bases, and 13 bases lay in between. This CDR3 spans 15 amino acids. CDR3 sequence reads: CAWSRVGPMNTEAFF. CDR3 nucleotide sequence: TGTGCCTGGAGTCGGGTAGGGCCTATGAACACTGAAGCTTTCTTT.

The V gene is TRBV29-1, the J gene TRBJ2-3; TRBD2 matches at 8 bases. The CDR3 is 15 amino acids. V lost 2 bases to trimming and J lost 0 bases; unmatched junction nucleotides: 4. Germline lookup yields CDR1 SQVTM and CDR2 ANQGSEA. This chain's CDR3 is CSVEWGGGSTDTQYF. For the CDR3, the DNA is TGCAGCGTTGAATGGGGCGGGGGGAGCACAGATACGCAGTATTTT.

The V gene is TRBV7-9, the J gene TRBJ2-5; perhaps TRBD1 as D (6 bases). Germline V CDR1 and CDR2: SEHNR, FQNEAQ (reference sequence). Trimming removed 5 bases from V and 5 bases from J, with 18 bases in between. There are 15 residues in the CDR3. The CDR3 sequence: CASSRPQGRKETQYF. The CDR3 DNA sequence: TGTGCCAGCAGCCGCCCCCAGGGGCGAAAGGAGACCCAGTACTTC.

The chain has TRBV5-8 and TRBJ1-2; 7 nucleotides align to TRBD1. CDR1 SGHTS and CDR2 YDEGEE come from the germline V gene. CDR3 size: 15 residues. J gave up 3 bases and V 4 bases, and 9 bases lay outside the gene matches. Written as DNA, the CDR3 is TGTGCCAGCAGCCCATACGGACAGGCTTACTATGGCTACACCTTC. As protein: CASSPYGQAYYGYTF.

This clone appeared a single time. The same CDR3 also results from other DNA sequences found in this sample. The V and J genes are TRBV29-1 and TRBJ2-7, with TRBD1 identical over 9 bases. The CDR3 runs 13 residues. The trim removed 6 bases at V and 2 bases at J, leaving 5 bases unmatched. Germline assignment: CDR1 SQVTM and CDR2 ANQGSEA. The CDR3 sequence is CSVGTGLTYEQYF. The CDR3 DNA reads TGCAGCGTGGGGACAGGGCTAACCTACGAGCAGTACTTC.

The CDR3 loop reads CASSWSGRNYGYTF. The CDR3 bases are TGTGCCAGCAGCTGGAGTGGGCGGAACTATGGCTACACCTTC. The chain links TRBV5-6 to TRBJ1-2; D unclear. The CDR3 runs 14 residues. The germline V gene has CDR1 SGHDT and CDR2 YYEEEE. Trimming took 3 bases from V and 2 from J, leaving 11 bases between them.

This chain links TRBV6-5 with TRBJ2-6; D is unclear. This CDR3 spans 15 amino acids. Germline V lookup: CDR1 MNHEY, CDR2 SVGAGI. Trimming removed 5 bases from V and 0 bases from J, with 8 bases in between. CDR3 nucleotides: TGTGCCAGCAGTGCTCATAGCTCTGGGGCCAACGTCCTGACTTTC. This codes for CASSAHSSGANVLTF.

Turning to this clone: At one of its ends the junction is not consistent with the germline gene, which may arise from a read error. CDR3 sequence (DNA): TGTGCCAGCGAGGGAGAGGGACAGGCCGGAGTGTGGGACTTC. Amino acids: CASEGEGQAGVWDF. The V and J genes are TRBV6-1 and TRBJ2-7; the match to TRBD1 covers 8 bases. There are 14 residues in the CDR3. CDR1 and CDR2 (germline): MNHNS, SASEGT.

CDR3 nucleotide sequence: TGTGCCAGCAGCCTTAACAGGCGTTCCTACGAGCAGTACTTC. Translation: CASSLNRRSYEQYF. This chain uses TRBV6-5 with TRBJ2-7, with a tentative D call TRBD1 (5 bases). CDR1 is MNHEY, CDR2 SVGAGI, per germline. The ends were cut back, 6 bases at V and 1 base at J, with 13 bases in the middle. This CDR3 is built from 14 residues.

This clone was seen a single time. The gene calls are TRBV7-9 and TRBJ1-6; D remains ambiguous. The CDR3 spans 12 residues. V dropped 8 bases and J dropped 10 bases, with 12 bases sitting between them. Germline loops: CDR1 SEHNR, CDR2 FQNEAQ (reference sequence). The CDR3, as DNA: TGTGCCAGCGGTTCTGAAGGCTCACCCCTCCACTTT. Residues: CASGSEGSPLHF.

The CDR3 region is CASSNWTDTQYF. DNA for the CDR3: TGTGCCAGCTCAAATTGGACAGATACGCAGTATTTT. This chain links TRBV18 with TRBJ2-3; no definite D call. The V and J ends lost 5 bases and 3 bases respectively, with 6 bases between them. CDR3 size: 12 residues. The germline V gene has CDR1 KGHSH and CDR2 LQKENI.

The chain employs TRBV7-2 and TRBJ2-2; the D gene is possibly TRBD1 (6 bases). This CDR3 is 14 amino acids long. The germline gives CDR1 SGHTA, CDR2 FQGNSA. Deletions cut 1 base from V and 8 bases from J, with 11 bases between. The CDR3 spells CASSLDRVGGELFF. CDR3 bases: TGTGCCAGCAGCTTAGACAGGGTTGGAGGGGAGCTGTTTTTT.

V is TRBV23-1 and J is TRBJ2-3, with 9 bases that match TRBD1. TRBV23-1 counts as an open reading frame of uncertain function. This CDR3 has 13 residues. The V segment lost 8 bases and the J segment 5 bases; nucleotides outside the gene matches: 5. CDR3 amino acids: CASGTGQEDTQYF. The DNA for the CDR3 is TGCGCCAGCGGGACAGGGCAGGAAGATACGCAGTATTTT.

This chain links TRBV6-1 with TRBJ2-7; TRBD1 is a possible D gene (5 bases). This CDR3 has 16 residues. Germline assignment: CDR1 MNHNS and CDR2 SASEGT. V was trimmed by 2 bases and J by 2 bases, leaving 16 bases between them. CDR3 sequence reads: CASSEPRQISTYEQYF. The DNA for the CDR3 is TGTGCCAGCAGTGAACCCAGACAGATCTCAACCTACGAGCAGTACTTC.

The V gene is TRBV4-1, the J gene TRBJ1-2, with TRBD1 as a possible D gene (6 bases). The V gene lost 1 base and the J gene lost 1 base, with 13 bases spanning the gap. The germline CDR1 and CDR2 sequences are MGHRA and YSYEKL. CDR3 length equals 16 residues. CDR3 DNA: TGCGCCAGCAGCCAAGTTCGCCAGGGGATTAACTATGGCTACACCTTC. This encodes CASSQVRQGINYGYTF.

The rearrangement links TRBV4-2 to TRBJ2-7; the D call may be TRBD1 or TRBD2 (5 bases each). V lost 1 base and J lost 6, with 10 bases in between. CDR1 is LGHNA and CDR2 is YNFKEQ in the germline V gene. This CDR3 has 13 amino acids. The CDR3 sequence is CASSQARDGEQYF. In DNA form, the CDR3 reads TGTGCCAGCAGCCAAGCCCGGGACGGCGAGCAGTACTTC.

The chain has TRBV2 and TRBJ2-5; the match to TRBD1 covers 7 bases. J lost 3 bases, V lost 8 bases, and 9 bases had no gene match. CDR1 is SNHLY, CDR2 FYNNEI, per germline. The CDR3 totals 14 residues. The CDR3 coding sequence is TGTGCCAGCGGCGGTCGACAGGGAGAAGAGACCCAGTACTTC. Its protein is CASGGRQGEETQYF.

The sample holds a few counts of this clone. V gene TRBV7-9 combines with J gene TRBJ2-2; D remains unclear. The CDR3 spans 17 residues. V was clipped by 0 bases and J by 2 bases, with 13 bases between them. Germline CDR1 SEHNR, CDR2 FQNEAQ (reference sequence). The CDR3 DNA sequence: TGTGCCAGCAGCTTAGCCGGCGACATTTCTAACACCGGGGAGCTGTTTTTT. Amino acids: CASSLAGDISNTGELFF.

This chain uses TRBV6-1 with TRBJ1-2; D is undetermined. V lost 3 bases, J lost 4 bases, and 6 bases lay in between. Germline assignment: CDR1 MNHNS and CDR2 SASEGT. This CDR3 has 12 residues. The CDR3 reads CASSDGIYGYTF. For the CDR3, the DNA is TGTGCCAGCAGTGACGGAATCTATGGCTACACCTTC.

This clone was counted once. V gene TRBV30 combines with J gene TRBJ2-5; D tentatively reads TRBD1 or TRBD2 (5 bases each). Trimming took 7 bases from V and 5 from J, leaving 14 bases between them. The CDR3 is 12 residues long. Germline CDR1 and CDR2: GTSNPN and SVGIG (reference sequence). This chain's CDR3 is CASNTGPETQYF. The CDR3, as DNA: TGTGCCTCTAACACGGGGCCGGAGACCCAGTACTTC.

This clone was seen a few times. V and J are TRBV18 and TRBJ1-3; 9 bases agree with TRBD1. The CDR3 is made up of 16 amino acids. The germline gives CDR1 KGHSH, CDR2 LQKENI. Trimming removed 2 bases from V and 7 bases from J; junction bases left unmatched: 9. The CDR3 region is CASSPDRPGQGNTIYF. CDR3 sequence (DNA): TGTGCCAGCTCACCAGACCGACCGGGACAGGGTAACACCATATATTTT. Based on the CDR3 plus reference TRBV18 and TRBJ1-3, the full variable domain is NAGVMQNPRHLVRRRGQEARLRCSPMKGHSHVYWYRQLPEEGLKFMVYLQKENIIDESGMPKERFSAEFPKEGPSILRIQQVVRGDSAAYFCASSPDRPGQGNTIYFGEGSWLTVV.